These 26 T cell receptor beta chains were all obtained from the same sample, sequenced in a study of metastatic and nonmetastatic thyroid tumors. TCRdb ran MiXCR on the PCR reads. The sample gives 53,000 or so clones, approximately 22% of which show up once; more than 3.5% is in the top ten. None of the patients had undergone any treatment ahead of thyroid surgery. Sequencing input: blood. The receptors originated from a female donor with papillary thyroid cancer or a benign thyroid nodule (not recorded which). Some clones in this sample may be carry-over from other donors' samples.

This clone showed up many times. The V gene is TRBV6-6, the J gene TRBJ2-6, with D unresolved. The CDR3 is made up of 15 amino acids. Trimming cost V 1 base and J 3 bases, with 7 bases left between them. CDR1 and CDR2 (germline): MNHNY, SVGAGI (reference sequence). CDR3 sequence (DNA): TGTGCCAGCAGTTACTTCCAGCTTGGGGCCAACGTCCTGACTTTC. Amino acid sequence: CASSYFQLGANVLTF.

Turning to this clone: A much more abundant neighbour one base away suggests this may be a read error. This CDR3 is also generated by other DNA sequences in the sample. The chain carries TRBV6-4 and TRBJ2-6; no clear D gene. Germline V gene lookup returns CDR1 MRHNA and CDR2 SNTAGT. The CDR3 has 15 residues. The CDR3 bases are TGCGCCAGCAGTGAGACCGGCTCTGGGGCCAACGTCCTGACTTTC. This sequence encodes CASSETGSGANVLTF.

This clone was picked up many times. V gene TRBV6-2 or TRBV6-3 combines with J gene TRBJ2-3; D is ambiguous. Trimming removed 10 bases at V and 2 bases at J, with 10 bases between. Germline V gene sequence: CDR1 MNHEY, CDR2 SVGEGT. This CDR3 has 12 amino acids. DNA of the CDR3: TGTGCCACGGCGTTATACACAGATACGCAGTATTTT. Amino acids: CATALYTDTQYF.

Ten or more counts support this clone. This chain links TRBV6-1 with TRBJ2-3; the D is unclear. Trimming took 9 bases from V and 2 from J, leaving 12 bases between them. CDR3 size: 13 residues. Germline V gene sequence: CDR1 MNHNS, CDR2 SASEGT. The CDR3 DNA is TGTGCCAGTAGAACAGACGCCACAGATACGCAGTATTTT. Translated, it gives CASRTDATDTQYF.

This clone was detected ten times or more. The rearrangement joins TRBV9 to TRBJ1-2; TRBD1 might be the D (6 bases). CDR1 SGDLS and CDR2 YYNGEE come from the germline V gene. CDR3 size: 14 residues. Trimming removed 4 bases from V and 4 bases from J, with 14 bases in between. The CDR3 DNA sequence: TGTGCCAGCAGCCCCCCTGGCAGGGGCTATGGCTACACCTTC. It codes for CASSPPGRGYGYTF.

A remark on this clone: At one end, the junction sequence differs from germline, possibly due to a read error. V usage is TRBV20-1 and J usage is TRBJ1-6; D ambiguous. This CDR3 has 8 residues. Germline assignment: CDR1 DFQATT and CDR2 SNEGSKA (reference sequence). CDR3 DNA: TGCAGTGCTAAAGCGGGAGACTTT. This gives the protein CSAKAGDF.

This clone was picked up many times. J is TRBJ2-1 and V is TRBV12-3 or TRBV12-4; no reliable D call. The CDR3 totals 13 residues. With 3 bases removed from V and 10 bases from J, the gap between germline ends came to 13 bases. The CDR3 sequence: CASSFPYSLEQFF. The DNA for the CDR3 is TGTGCCAGCAGTTTCCCCTACTCCCTCGAGCAGTTCTTC.

This clone was seen repeatedly, ten times or more. Other DNA sequences in the same sample also yield this CDR3. The genes are TRBV10-3 and TRBJ1-1; 7 bases align to TRBD1. V dropped 2 bases and J dropped 1; count of bases not matched to a gene: 4. Germline V CDR1 and CDR2: ENHRY, SYGVKD. The CDR3 spans 15 residues. The chain's CDR3 is CAISETGAGNTEAFF. CDR3 DNA sequence: TGTGCCATCAGTGAGACAGGGGCAGGGAACACTGAAGCTTTCTTT.

On this clone itself: One end of the junction does not line up with germline, which may come from a read error. The V gene is TRBV6-1, the J gene TRBJ2-6; 7 bases line up with TRBD1. The CDR3 sequence is 15 residues long. Germline V lookup: CDR1 MNHNS, CDR2 SASEGT. The CDR3 protein is CASSKYLEGANLLTF. CDR3 coding DNA: TGTGCCAGCAGTAAGTACCTTGAGGGGGCCAACCTCCTGACTTTC.

This clone has ten or more counts. The sample contains more than one DNA sequence encoding this CDR3. The V and J genes are TRBV10-3 and TRBJ1-1, with 7 bases that match TRBD1. The CDR3 runs to 15 residues. Germline V gene data show CDR1 as ENHRY and CDR2 as SYGVKD. The trim removed 0 bases at V and 1 base at J, leaving 2 bases unmatched. The DNA for the CDR3 is TGTGCCATCAGTGAGTCGACAGGGCCGAACACTGAAGCTTTCTTT. Its protein is CAISESTGPNTEAFF.

This clone was recorded at least ten times. The rearrangement links TRBV27 to TRBJ2-2; TRBD2 might be the D (6 bases). The CDR3 totals 15 residues. Trimming stripped 6 bases from V and 4 bases from J, with 15 bases between. Per the germline V gene, CDR1 is MNHEY and CDR2 is SMNVEV (reference sequence). The CDR3 protein is CASSHDGGGTGELFF. The CDR3 nucleotides read TGTGCCAGCAGCCACGACGGGGGAGGCACCGGGGAGCTGTTTTTT.

This clone was counted ten times or more. This chain links TRBV24-1 with TRBJ1-1; no firm D call. The length of the CDR3 is 16 residues. Trimming shortened V by 3 bases and J by 2 bases, and 15 bases separated the two germline ends. Germline-derived CDR1 and CDR2 are KGHDR and SFDVKD. For the CDR3, the DNA is TGTGCCACCAGTGATACCCGACGGGGAACAAACACTGAAGCTTTCTTT. Residues: CATSDTRRGTNTEAFF.

A note on this clone: Without the conserved terminal phenylalanine or tryptophan, this CDR3 likely stems from a read error. The V gene is TRBV20-1, the J gene TRBJ2-7; D assignment may be TRBD1 or TRBD2 (5 bases each). The CDR3 has 11 amino acids. Per germline, CDR1 DFQATT and CDR2 SNEGSKA (reference sequence). With 3 bases removed from V and 7 bases from J, the gap between germline ends came to 10 bases. The CDR3 loop is CSASTGREQYP. CDR3 DNA: TGCAGTGCTAGTACGGGGCGTGAGCAGTACCCC.

This clone was observed at least ten times. This chain connects TRBV30 to TRBJ2-2, with D perhaps matching TRBD2 (5 bases). Germline V lookup: CDR1 GTSNPN, CDR2 SVGIG (reference sequence). Trimming pared 7 bases from V and 7 bases from J, leaving 22 bases between. The CDR3 loop spans 15 amino acids. The CDR3 loop is CASLSASRLGGELFF. CDR3 nucleotide sequence: TGTGCCTCCCTTTCGGCTAGCAGACTCGGCGGGGAGCTGTTTTTT.

At least ten counts were recorded for this clone. The chain is built from TRBV3-1 and TRBJ2-3; the match to TRBD2 covers 7 bases. J gave up 3 bases and V 2 bases, and 8 bases lay outside the gene matches. The CDR3 runs to 16 residues. Germline values: CDR1 LGHDT, CDR2 YNNKEL (reference sequence). CDR3 protein: CASSQTTASGTDTQYF. CDR3 bases: TGTGCCAGCAGCCAAACTACGGCTAGCGGTACAGATACGCAGTATTTT.

The chain links TRBV6-2 or TRBV6-3 to TRBJ2-5; 8 bases line up with TRBD1. The length of the CDR3 is 13 residues. Germline lookup yields CDR1 MNHEY and CDR2 SVGEGT. Losses at the gene ends were 6 bases for V and 13 bases for J; bases not matched to a gene: 13. The CDR3 coding sequence is TGTGCCAGCAGCCCGACAGGGGTGGAGACCAGGTACTTC. It codes for CASSPTGVETRYF.

Ten or more counts support this clone. The chain links TRBV28 to TRBJ1-2, with 7 bases matching TRBD1. Germline loops: CDR1 MDHEN, CDR2 SYDVKM. The V segment lost 6 bases and the J segment 8 bases; nucleotides outside the gene matches: 9. The length of the CDR3 is 13 residues. CDR3 sequence (DNA): TGTGCCAGCAGCACTGACAGGGAATGGGGCTACACCTTC. Its translation: CASSTDREWGYTF.

Ten or more counts support this clone. The genes are TRBV6-1 and TRBJ2-3, with TRBD1 as a possible D gene (6 bases). V lost 8 bases and J 3 bases, leaving 18 bases between the germline ends. CDR1 MNHNS and CDR2 SASEGT come from the germline V gene. The CDR3 is made up of 15 amino acids. The CDR3 coding sequence is TGTGCCAGCGGCTTAACAGGGTTAGGAACAGATACGCAGTATTTT. Translation gives CASGLTGLGTDTQYF.

This clone was recorded at least ten times. V gene TRBV20-1 combines with J gene TRBJ2-7, with D tentatively TRBD2 (5 bases). This CDR3 contains 15 residues. CDR1 is DFQATT, CDR2 SNEGSKA, per germline (reference sequence). V dropped 0 bases and J dropped 5 bases, with 17 bases sitting between them. CDR3 protein: CSARDQAAGHNEQYF. Here the CDR3 DNA reads TGCAGTGCTAGAGATCAAGCGGCGGGCCATAACGAGCAGTACTTC.

This clone occurred many times. This chain links TRBV24-1 with TRBJ2-5; possibly TRBD1 for D (5 bases). Deletions cut 4 bases from V and 0 bases from J, with 8 bases between. The CDR3 is 14 amino acids. Germline CDR1 and CDR2: KGHDR and SFDVKD. The CDR3 DNA is TGTGCCACCAGTGACCGACAGTACCAAGAGACCCAGTACTTC. Translated: CATSDRQYQETQYF.

In this sample, this clone turned up many times. V is TRBV10-1 and J is TRBJ2-1; no reliable D call. The CDR3 length is 15 residues. V was pared by 3 bases and J by 4 bases, with 13 bases between. The germline V gene has CDR1 WNHNN and CDR2 SYGVQD (reference sequence). The DNA for the CDR3 is TGCGCCAGCAGTGAAACCACAGAAAAATACAATGAGCAGTTCTTC. Amino acids: CASSETTEKYNEQFF.

This clone was counted at least ten times. The gene calls are TRBV4-2 and TRBJ2-3; 12 bases are a match to TRBD2. Germline trimming cut 0 bases from V and 2 bases from J; bases unmatched to any gene: 6. The CDR3 covers 18 residues. The V gene's germline CDR1 is LGHNA and CDR2 YNFKEQ. CDR3 sequence: CASSQDRRLAGDTDTQYF. The CDR3 DNA reads TGTGCCAGCAGCCAAGATCGTCGACTAGCGGGAGACACAGATACGCAGTATTTT.

The chain uses TRBV11-3 and TRBJ2-1, with D possibly matching TRBD2 (6 bases). Trimming removed 1 base at V and 15 bases at J, with 16 bases between. Germline lookup yields CDR1 SGHNT and CDR2 YENEEA. This CDR3 is 13 amino acids long. CDR3 nucleotides: TGTGCCAGCAGCTTAGTGGGAGCTGGAGGGCCGTTCTTC. Translated: CASSLVGAGGPFF.

This clone appeared a few times. The V and J genes are TRBV29-1 and TRBJ1-2; 10 positions agree with TRBD1. From germline, CDR1 is SQVTM and CDR2 ANQGSEA. The CDR3 spans 15 residues. V trimming: 4 bases; J trimming: 5 bases; junction bases outside the gene matches: 10. CDR3 protein: CSVGDRGSLGYGYTF. The DNA for the CDR3 is TGCAGCGTTGGGGACAGGGGTTCTCTCGGATATGGCTACACCTTC.

This clone has more than one count but fewer than ten. This sequence joins TRBV6-1 and TRBJ1-2; the D gene is possibly TRBD1 (6 bases). The CDR3 is 14 residues long. CDR1 MNHNS and CDR2 SASEGT come from the germline V gene. The ends were cut back, 6 bases at V and 6 bases at J, with 17 bases in the middle. The CDR3 DNA reads as TGTGCCAGCAGCCCGGACAGTGGGCACCATGGCTACACCTTC. Translated: CASSPDSGHHGYTF.

This clone was detected ten times or more. The chain is built from TRBV7-2 and TRBJ1-1; weak D call: TRBD1 (6 bases). Germline V CDR1 and CDR2: SGHTA, FQGNSA. This CDR3 has 14 amino acids. The V gene lost 1 base and the J gene lost 6 bases, with 12 bases spanning the gap. Here the CDR3 DNA reads TGTGCCAGCAGCTTAGGGAGGGGGGTACCTGAAGCTTTCTTT. Protein product: CASSLGRGVPEAFF.